This T cell receptor beta chain was recorded in a study of cytomegalovirus exposure and HLA in healthy donors. The PCR made use of 60 Vbeta and 13 Jbeta primers. The data were produced by immunoSEQ multiplex PCR, yet TCRdb's version contains in-frame clones alone and is incomplete. The table records under 250,000 clones, over 65% of them present only once. Germline CDR1 and CDR2: SGHDT and YYEEEE. This CDR3 has 13 amino acids. V was trimmed by 4 bases and J by 4 bases, leaving 11 bases between them. This receptor was taken from a man aged 18-30 years in good health and CMV-seronegative. This chain uses TRBV5-6 with TRBJ1-2; D is possibly TRBD1 (6 bases). The sequenced sample was PBMCs. CDR3 coding DNA: TGTGCCAGCAGCGAAGGACAGCTCTATGGCTACACCTTC. Its translation: CASSEGQLYGYTF. The full variable domain, completed using reference TRBV5-6 and TRBJ1-2, is DAGVTQSPTHLIKTRGQQVTLRCSPKSGHDTVSWYQQALGQGPQFIFQYYEEEERQRGNFPDRFSGHQFPNYSSELNVNALLLGDSALYLCASSEGQLYGYTFGSGTRLTVV.